This TCR beta chain was captured in a study of vaccination effects on CD4 cells after COVID-19. Study-wide points: The vaccine-induced clones of healthy vaccinees included only 1 of 255 that cross-reacted with common cold coronaviruses. Early timepoints after infection were absent, and convalescent patients were few in the study.

Concerning this clone itself: What it recognizes is unknown.

The CDR3 spans 16 residues. The germline V gene encodes CDR1 SGHDT and CDR2 YYEEEE. V dropped 1 base and J dropped 8 bases, with 21 bases sitting between them. Clones were sequenced by immunoSEQ multiplex PCR, and TCRdb holds only the in-frame ones, with some missing. The top ten hold under 15% of the sample, which has 35,000 to 45,000 clones, about 66% seen once. Peptide-pool stimulation followed by sequencing identified expanded antigen-specific CD4+ clonotypes in the ViraFEST assay. Culturing for more than eight days preceded CD4+ T cell isolation. According to the study, vaccine recipients showed no prior SARS-CoV-2 infection and negative nucleocapsid antibodies. Half-medium exchanges with IL-2 medium took place on days 3 and 7.

The material was CD4+ T cells from PBMCs cultured with HCoV-OC43 spike peptides, obtained before COVID-19 vaccination. Noted subset: HCoV-OC43 spike overlapping peptide pool stimulation. The receptor was derived from a human donor who received a COVID-19 vaccine. The chain has TRBV5-6 and TRBJ1-2, with unresolved D. The CDR3 sequence is CASSLFSSGKNGGYTF. CDR3 coding DNA: TGTGCCAGCAGCTTGTTTTCCTCCGGGAAAAACGGGGGCTACACCTTC.